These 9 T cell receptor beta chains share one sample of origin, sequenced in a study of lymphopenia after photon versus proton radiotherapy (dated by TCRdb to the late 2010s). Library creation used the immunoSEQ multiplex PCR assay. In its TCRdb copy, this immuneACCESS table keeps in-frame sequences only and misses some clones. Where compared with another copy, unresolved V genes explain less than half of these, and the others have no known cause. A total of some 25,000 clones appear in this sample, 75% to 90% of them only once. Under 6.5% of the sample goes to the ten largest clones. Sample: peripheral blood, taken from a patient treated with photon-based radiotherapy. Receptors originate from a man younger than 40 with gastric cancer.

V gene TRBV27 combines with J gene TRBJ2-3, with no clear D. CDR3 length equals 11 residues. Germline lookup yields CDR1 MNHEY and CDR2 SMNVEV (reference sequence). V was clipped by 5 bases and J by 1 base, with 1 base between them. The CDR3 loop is CASSRTDTQYF. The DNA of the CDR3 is TGTGCCAGCAGTCGCACAGATACGCAGTATTTT.

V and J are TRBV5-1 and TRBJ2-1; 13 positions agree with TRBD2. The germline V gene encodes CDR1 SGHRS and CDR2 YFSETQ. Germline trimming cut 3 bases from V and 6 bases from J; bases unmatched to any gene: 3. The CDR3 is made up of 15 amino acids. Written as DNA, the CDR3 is TGCGCCAGCAGCTCTACTAGCGGGAGGGGCAATGAGCAGTTCTTC. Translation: CASSSTSGRGNEQFF.

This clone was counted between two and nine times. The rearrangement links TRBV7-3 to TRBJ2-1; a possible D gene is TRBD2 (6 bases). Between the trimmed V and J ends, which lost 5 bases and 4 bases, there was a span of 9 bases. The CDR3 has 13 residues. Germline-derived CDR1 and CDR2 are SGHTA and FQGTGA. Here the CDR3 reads CASSPGVYNEQFF. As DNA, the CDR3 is TGTGCCAGCAGCCCGGGGGTGTACAATGAGCAGTTCTTC. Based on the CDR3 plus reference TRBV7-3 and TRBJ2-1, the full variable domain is GAGVSQTPSNKVTEKGKYVELRCDPISGHTALYWYRQSLGQGPEFLIYFQGTGAADDSGLPNDRFFAVRPEGSVSTLKIQRTERGDSAVYLCASSPGVYNEQFFGPGTRLTVL.

CDR3 sequence reads: CASSLDVSHISGANVLTF. CDR3 in DNA: TGTGCCAGCAGCTTAGACGTCAGCCACATCTCTGGGGCCAACGTCCTGACTTTC. The V call is TRBV7-2, the J call TRBJ2-6; no firm D call. Germline lookup yields CDR1 SGHTA and CDR2 FQGNSA. The CDR3 is made up of 18 amino acids. Trimming left V 1 base short and J 0 bases short, with 13 bases between.

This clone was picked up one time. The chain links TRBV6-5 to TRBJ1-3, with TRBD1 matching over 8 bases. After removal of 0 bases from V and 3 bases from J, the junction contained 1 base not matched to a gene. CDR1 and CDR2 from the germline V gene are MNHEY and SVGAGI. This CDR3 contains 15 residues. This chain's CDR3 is CASSYSGQGGNTIYF. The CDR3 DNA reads TGTGCCAGCAGTTACTCCGGACAGGGTGGAAACACCATATATTTT.

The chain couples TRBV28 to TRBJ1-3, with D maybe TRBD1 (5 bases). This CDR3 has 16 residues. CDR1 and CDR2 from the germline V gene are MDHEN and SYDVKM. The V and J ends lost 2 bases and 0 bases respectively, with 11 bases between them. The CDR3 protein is CASSLAQATSGNTIYF. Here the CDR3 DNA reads TGTGCCAGCAGTTTAGCACAGGCCACCTCTGGAAACACCATATATTTT. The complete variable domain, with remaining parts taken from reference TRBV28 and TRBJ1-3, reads DVKVTQSSRYLVKRTGEKVFLECVQDMDHENMFWYRQDPGLGLRLIYFSYDVKMKEKGDIPEGYSVSREKKERFSLILESASTNQTSMYLCASSLAQATSGNTIYFGEGSWLTVV.

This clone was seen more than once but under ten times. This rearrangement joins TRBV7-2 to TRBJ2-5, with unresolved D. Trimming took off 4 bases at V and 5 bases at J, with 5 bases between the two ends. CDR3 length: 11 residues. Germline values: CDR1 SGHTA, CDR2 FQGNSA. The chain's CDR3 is CASSSEETQYF. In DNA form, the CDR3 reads TGTGCCAGCAGCTCAGAGGAGACCCAGTACTTC.

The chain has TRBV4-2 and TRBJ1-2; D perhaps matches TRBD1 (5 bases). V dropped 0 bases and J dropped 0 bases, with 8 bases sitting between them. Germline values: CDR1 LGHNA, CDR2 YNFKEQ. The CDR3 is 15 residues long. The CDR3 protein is CASSQDATANYGYTF. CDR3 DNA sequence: TGTGCCAGCAGCCAAGATGCGACAGCTAACTATGGCTACACCTTC.

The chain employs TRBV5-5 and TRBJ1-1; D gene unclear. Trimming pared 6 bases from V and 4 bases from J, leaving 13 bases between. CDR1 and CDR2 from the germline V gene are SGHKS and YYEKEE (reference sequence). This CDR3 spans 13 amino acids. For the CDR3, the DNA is TGTGCCAGCACCTCAAGCCCGGGCACTGAAGCTTTCTTT. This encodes CASTSSPGTEAFF.